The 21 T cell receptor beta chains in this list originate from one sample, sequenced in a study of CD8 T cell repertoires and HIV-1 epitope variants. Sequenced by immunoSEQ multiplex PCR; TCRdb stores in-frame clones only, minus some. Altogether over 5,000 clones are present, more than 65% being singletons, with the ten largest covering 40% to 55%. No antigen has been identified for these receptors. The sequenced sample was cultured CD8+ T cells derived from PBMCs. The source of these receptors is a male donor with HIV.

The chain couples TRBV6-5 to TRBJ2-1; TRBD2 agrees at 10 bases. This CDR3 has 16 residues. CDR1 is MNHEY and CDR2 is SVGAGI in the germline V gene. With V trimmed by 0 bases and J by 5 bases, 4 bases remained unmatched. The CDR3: CASSYSPSGRNNEQFF. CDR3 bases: TGTGCCAGCAGTTACTCCCCTAGCGGGAGAAACAATGAGCAGTTCTTC.

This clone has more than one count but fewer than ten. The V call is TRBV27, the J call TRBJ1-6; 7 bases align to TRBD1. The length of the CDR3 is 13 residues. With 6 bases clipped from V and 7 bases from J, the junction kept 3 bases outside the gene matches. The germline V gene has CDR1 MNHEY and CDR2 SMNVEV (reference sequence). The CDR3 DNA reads TGTGCCAGCAGGCCAGGGGGGAATTCACCCCTCCACTTT. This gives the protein CASRPGGNSPLHF.

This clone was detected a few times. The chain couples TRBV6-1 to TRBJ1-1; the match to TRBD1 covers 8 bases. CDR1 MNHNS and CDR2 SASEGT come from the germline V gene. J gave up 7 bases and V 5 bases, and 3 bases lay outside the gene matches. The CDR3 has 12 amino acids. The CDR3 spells CASSRQGNEAFF. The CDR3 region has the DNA TGTGCCAGCAGTCGACAGGGGAATGAAGCTTTCTTT.

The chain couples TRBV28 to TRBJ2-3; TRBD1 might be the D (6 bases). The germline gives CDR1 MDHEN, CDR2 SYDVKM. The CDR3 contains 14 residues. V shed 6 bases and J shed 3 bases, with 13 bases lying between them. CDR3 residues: CASSPRQVTDTQYF. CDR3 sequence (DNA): TGTGCCAGCAGCCCACGACAGGTTACAGATACGCAGTATTTT.

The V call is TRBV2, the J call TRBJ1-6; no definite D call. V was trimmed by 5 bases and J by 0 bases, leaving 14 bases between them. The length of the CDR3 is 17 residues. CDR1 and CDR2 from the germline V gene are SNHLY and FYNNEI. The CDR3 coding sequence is TGTGCCAGCAGTCCAGACATGCCGAGCTCCTATAATTCACCCCTCCACTTT. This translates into CASSPDMPSSYNSPLHF.

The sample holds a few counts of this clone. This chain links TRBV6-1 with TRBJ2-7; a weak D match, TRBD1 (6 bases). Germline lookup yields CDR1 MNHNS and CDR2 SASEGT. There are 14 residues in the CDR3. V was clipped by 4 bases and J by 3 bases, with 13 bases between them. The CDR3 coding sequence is TGTGCCAGCAGTGCTCGGGACAACGGCTACGAGCAGTACTTC. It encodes CASSARDNGYEQYF.

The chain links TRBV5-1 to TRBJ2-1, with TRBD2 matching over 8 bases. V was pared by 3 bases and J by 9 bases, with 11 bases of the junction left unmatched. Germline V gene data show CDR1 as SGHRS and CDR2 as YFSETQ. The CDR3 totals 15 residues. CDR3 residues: CASSSGLARGGEQFF. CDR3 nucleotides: TGCGCCAGCAGCTCCGGACTAGCTAGGGGTGGTGAGCAGTTCTTC.

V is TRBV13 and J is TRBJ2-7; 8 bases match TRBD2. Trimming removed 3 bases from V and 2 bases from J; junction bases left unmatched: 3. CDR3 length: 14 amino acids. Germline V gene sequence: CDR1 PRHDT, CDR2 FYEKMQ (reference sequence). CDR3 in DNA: TGTGCCAGCAGCTTCCAGCGGGGGACCTACGAGCAGTACTTC. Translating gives CASSFQRGTYEQYF.

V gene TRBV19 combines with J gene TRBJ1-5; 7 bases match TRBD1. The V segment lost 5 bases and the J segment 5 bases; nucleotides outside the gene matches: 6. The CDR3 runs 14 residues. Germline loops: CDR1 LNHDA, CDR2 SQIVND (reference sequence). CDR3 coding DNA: TGTGCCAGTAGTGATGACAGGGACGATCAGCCCCAGCATTTT. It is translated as CASSDDRDDQPQHF.

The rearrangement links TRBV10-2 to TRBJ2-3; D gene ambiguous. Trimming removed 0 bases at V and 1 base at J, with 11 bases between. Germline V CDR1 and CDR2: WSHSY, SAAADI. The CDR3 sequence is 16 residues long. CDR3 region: CASSESLRLGTDTQYF. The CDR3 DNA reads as TGCGCCAGCAGTGAGTCGCTGAGACTTGGCACAGATACGCAGTATTTT.

The CDR3, as DNA: TGCGCCAGCAGCCAAGAGTCGGTC. Its protein is CASSQESV. The chain links TRBV4-1 to TRBJ2-7; no reliable D call. The CDR3 runs 8 residues. The germline V gene encodes CDR1 MGHRA and CDR2 YSYEKL.

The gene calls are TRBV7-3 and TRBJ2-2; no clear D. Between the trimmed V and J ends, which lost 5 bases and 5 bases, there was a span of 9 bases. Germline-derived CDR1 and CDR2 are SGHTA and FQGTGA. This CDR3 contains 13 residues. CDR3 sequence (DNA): TGTGCCAGCAGCCCCTACGTGACCGGGGAGCTGTTTTTT. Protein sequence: CASSPYVTGELFF.

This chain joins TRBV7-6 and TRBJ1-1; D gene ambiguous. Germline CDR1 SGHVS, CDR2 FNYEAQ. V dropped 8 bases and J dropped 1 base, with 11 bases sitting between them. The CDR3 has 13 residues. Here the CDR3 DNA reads TGTGCCAGCTCCCGAGAGGGGAACACTGAAGCTTTCTTT. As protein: CASSREGNTEAFF.

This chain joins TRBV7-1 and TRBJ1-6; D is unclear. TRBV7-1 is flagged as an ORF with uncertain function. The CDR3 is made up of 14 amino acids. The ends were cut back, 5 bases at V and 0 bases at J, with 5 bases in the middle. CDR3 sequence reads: CASSQSSYNSPLHF. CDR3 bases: TGTGCCAGCAGCCAGAGCTCCTATAATTCACCCCTCCACTTT.

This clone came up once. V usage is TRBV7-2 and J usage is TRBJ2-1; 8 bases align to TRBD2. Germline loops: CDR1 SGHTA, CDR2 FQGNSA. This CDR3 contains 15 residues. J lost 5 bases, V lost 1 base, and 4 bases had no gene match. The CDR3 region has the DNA TGTGCCAGCAGCTTAGACGGGAGGGGTCACAATGAGCAGTTCTTC. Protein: CASSLDGRGHNEQFF.

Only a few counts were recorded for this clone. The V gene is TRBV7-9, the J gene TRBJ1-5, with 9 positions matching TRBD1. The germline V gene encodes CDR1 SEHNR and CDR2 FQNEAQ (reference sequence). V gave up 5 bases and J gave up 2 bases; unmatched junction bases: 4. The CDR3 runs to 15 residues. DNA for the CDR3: TGTGCCAGCAGCCCACAGGGGGCTGGCAATCAGCCCCAGCATTTT. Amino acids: CASSPQGAGNQPQHF.

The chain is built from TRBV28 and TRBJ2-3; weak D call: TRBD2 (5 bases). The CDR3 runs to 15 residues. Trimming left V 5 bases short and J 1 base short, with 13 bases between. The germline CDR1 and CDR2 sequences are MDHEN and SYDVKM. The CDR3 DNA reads TGTGCCAGCAGTGGAGGACTCCGGGGCACAGATACGCAGTATTTT. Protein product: CASSGGLRGTDTQYF.

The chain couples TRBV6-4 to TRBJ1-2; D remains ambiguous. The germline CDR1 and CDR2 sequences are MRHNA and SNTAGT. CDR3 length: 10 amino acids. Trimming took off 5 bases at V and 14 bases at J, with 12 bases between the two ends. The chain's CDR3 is CASSSRLTTF. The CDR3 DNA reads TGTGCCAGCAGTTCGCGGTTGACAACCTTC.

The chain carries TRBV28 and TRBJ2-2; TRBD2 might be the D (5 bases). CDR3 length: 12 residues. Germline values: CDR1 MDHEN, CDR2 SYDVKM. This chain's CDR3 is CGESGNTGELFF. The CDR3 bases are TGTGGAGAAAGCGGGAACACCGGGGAGCTGTTTTTT.

For the CDR3, the DNA is TGTGCCTGGAGATCGACAGAACTTAATGAAAAACTGTTTTTT. Protein product: CAWRSTELNEKLFF. This chain links TRBV30 with TRBJ1-4, with D possibly matching TRBD1 (5 bases). The length of the CDR3 is 14 residues. Germline V CDR1 and CDR2: GTSNPN, SVGIG (reference sequence). V dropped 3 bases and J dropped 4 bases, with 12 bases sitting between them.

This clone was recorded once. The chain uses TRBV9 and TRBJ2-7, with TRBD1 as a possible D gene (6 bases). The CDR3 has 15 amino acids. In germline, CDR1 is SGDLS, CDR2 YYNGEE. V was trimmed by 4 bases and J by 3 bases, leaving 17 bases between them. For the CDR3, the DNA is TGTGCCAGCAGCTCCACGATGACAGGAGACTACGAGCAGTACTTC. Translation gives CASSSTMTGDYEQYF.